This T cell receptor (beta chain) was retrieved from a study of T cell responses to AZD1222 COVID-19 vaccine. Study summary: Combined were second doses at about 4 or about 12 weeks.

The germline CDR1 and CDR2 sequences are MDHEN and SYDVKM. V shed 6 bases and J shed 3 bases, with 11 bases lying between them. The CDR3 totals 13 residues. The data were produced by immunoSEQ multiplex PCR, yet TCRdb's version contains in-frame clones alone and is incomplete. This table has roughly 180,000 clones, roughly 94% appearing once. Regarding this clone: Its antigen is still unknown.

General study results and limits: Repertoire collection took place solely once the T cell response had peaked. Donor demographics were predominantly white British with a female majority; clonal diversity may be underestimated.

The V gene is TRBV28, the J gene TRBJ1-2; maybe TRBD1 (5 bases). The TCR sequence derives from an adult in good health. This sample comprised peripheral blood, obtained on day 0 of AZD1222 vaccination. CDR3 region: CASRTGTHYGYTF. CDR3 in DNA: TGTGCCAGCAGGACCGGGACGCACTATGGCTACACCTTC.